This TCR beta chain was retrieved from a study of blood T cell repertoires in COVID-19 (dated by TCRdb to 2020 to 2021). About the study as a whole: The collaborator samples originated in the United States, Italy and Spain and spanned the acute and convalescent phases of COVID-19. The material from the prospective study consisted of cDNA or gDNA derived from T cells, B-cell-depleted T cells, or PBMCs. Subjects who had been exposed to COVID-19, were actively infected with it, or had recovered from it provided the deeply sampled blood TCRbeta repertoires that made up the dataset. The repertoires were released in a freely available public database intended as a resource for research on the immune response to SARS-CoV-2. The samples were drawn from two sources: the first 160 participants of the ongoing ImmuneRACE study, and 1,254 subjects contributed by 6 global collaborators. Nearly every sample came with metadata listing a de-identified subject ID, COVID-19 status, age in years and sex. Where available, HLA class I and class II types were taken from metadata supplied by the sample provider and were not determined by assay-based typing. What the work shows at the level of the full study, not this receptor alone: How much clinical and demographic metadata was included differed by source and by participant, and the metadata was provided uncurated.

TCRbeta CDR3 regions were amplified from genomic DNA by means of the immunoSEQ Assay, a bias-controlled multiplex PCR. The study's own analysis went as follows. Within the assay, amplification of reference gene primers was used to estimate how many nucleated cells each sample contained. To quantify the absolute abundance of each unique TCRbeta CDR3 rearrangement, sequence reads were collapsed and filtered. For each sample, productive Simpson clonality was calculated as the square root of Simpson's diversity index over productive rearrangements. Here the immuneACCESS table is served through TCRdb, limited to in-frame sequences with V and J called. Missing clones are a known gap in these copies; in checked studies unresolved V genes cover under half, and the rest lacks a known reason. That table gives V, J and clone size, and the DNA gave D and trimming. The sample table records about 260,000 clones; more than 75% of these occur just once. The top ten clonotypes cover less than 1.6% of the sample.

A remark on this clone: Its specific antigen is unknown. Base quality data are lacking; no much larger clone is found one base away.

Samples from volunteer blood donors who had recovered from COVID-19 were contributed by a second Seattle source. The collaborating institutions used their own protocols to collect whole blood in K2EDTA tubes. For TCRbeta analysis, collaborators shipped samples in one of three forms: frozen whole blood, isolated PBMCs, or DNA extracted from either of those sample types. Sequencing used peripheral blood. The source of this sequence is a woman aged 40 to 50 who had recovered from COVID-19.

This receptor carries the CDR3 CASSLGEGQPQHF. The base sequence is TGTGCCAGCAGTTTAGGGGAGGGACAGCCCCAGCATTTT. The rearranged chain carries TRBV12-3 or TRBV12-4 and TRBJ1-5; the D gene remains uncertain. The CDR3, cysteine through phenylalanine, is 13 amino acids long. The entry retains the CDR3 DNA only, 39 bases that are in frame from base 1. Cut back by 1 base and 7 bases, the V and J ends lie 8 bases apart.